The source of this T cell receptor beta chain is a study of low-dose radiotherapy and immunotherapy resistance in tumors. Looking at the study overall: Each fraction given to Cohort 2 every two weeks delivered 1 Gy, and the total reached 13 Gy over 26 weeks. Study patients were administered oral aspirin at 300 mg daily for four cycles from cycle 1 day 1.

This CDR3 comprises 15 residues. Trimming took off 5 bases at V and 5 bases at J, with 18 bases between the two ends. CDR1 is MNHEY and CDR2 is SMNVEV in the germline V gene (reference sequence). Primers used for first-strand cDNA, a TRAV- and TRBV-specific set, covered both alpha and beta chains. The authors amplified TCRs for about 20 PCR cycles with a constant-region primer and a V-primer adapter. MiXCR was run by TCRdb on the reads, yielding one entry per CDR3 protein. Seen here are around 10,000 distinct CDR3 sequences, about 47% observed once, and the top ten hold roughly 7.3%. V and J are TRBV27 and TRBJ1-1; a weak D match, TRBD1 (5 bases). The TCR originated in a human donor with advanced metastatic prostate, ovarian, gallbladder or colorectal cancer (not recorded which). This table probably holds off-target reads from a library built for another chain. The CDR3 DNA reads TGTGCCAGCAGTGTCTACCCGACAGTTCTGACTGAAGCTTTCTTT. This codes for CASSVYPTVLTEAFF.